This T cell receptor beta chain was found in a study of T cell repertoires in cytomegalovirus infection. Whole-study context: A matching HLA type, together with CMV infection, was signaled by public TCR beta signatures.

Study results and limitations: People with CMV and the relevant HLA were identified by cumulative public TCR beta family frequency. The response measured ex vivo was dominated by TCR beta clonotypes (HLA-C-restricted and CMV-specific).

Trimming left V 5 bases short and J 5 bases short, with 18 bases between. The germline CDR1 and CDR2 sequences are SGHTA and FQGNSA. This CDR3 comprises 15 residues. TCRdb independently ran MiXCR on the reads; one entry per CDR3 protein. Of 250,000 or so distinct CDR3 sequences listed, 9.1% were seen once; the top ten hold about 16%. In its sample, this clonotype was seen many times. What it recognizes is unknown. This clonotype was sampled from a human donor in good health (CMV status not recorded). Some clones in this sample may be carry-over from other donors' samples. The J gene is TRBJ2-5, the V gene TRBV7-2, with D perhaps TRBD1 (6 bases). Source material: PBMCs. The CDR3, as DNA: TGTGCCAGCAGCCAGACTATACAGGGCTTCGAGACCCAGTACTTC. Translating it yields CASSQTIQGFETQYF.